One T cell receptor (beta chain) is described in this entry. These data originate in a study of identical twins. After template switching added a universal primer site, the resulting cDNA carried unique molecular identifiers. TCRdb used MiXCR to reprocess the 5' RACE reads, holding one entry per CDR3 protein. The sample shows some 900,000 distinct CDR3 sequences, about 12% of them seen only once. These data are also associated with another study on yellow fever vaccine responses in identical twins. That source reports: On the reported evidence, twins' vaccine T cell responses seemed partly convergent and partly personalized.

The sample consisted of PBMCs. This sequence was found in a woman under 30 in good health.

CDR3 DNA: TGTGCCAGCAGTTTCAATGCGGCGTCCGAAGAGCAGTACTTC. It encodes CASSFNAASEEQYF. The chain joins TRBV28 to TRBJ2-7; no clear D. Germline V gives CDR1 MDHEN, CDR2 SYDVKM. Trimming removed 3 bases at V and 7 bases at J, with 16 bases between. The CDR3 contains 14 residues.